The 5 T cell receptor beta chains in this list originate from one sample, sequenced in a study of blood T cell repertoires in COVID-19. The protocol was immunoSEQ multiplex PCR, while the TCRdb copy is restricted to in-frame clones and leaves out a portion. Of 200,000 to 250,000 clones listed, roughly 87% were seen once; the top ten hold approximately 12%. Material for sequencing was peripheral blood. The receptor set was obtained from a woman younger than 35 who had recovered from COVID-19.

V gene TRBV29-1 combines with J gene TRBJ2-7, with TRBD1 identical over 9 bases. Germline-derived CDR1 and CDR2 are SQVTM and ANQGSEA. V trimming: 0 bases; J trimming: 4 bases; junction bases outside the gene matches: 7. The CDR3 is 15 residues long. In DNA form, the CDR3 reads TGCAGCGTTGAAGATGACAGGGGGGTTCGTTACGAGCAGTACTTC. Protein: CSVEDDRGVRYEQYF.

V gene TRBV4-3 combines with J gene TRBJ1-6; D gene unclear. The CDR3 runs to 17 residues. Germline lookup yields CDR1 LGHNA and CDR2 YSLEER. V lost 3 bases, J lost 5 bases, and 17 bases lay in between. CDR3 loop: CASSHGLIRGDNSPLHF. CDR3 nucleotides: TGCGCCAGCAGCCATGGCCTAATCCGGGGTGATAATTCACCCCTCCACTTT.

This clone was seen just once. CDR3 DNA: TGTGCCAGCAGCTTCGGGACAGGCTATGGCTACACCTTC. As protein: CASSFGTGYGYTF. V is TRBV7-9 and J is TRBJ1-2; 8 bases map to TRBD1. The CDR3 is 13 amino acids. After removal of 3 bases from V and 4 bases from J, the junction contained 1 base not matched to a gene. In germline, CDR1 is SEHNR, CDR2 FQNEAQ (reference sequence).

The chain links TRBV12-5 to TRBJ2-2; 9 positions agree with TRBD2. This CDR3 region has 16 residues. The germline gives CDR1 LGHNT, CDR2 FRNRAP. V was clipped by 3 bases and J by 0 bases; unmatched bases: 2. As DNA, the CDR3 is TGTGCTAGTGGTTTCTTAGCGGGAGCGAACACCGGGGAGCTGTTTTTT. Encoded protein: CASGFLAGANTGELFF.

As DNA, the CDR3 is TGCAGCGTTGCTGGCTTGCGGTCTGACACTGAAGCTTTCTTT. This codes for CSVAGLRSDTEAFF. The chain has TRBV29-1 and TRBJ1-1; no reliable D call. Looked up from germline, CDR1 is SQVTM and CDR2 is ANQGSEA. The CDR3 has 14 amino acids. V was cut by 4 bases and J by 3 bases, with 15 bases left in between.